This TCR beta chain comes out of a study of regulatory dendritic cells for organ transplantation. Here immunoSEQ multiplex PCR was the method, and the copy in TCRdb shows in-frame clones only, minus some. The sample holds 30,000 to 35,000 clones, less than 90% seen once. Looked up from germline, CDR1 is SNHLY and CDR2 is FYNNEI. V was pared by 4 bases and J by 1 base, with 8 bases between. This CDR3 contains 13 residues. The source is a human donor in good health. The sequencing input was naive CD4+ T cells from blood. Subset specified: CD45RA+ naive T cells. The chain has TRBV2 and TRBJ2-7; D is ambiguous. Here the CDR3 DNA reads TGTGCCAGCAGTGGACGCCTGTCCTACGAGCAGTACTTC. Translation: CASSGRLSYEQYF.